This TCR beta chain stems from a study of cytomegalovirus exposure and HLA in healthy donors. For the study at large: Earlier results showed approximately 120 million unique TCR beta sequences derived from roughly 200 million T cells.

The CDR3 spans 16 residues. Germline V lookup: CDR1 SEHNR, CDR2 FQNEAQ (reference sequence). V shed 2 bases, J shed 4 bases, and the junction held 8 bases outside the gene matches. In the PCR, 60 Vbeta and 13 Jbeta primers were used. The assay was immunoSEQ multiplex PCR, and TCRdb's table has in-frame clones only and misses some. The profile shows some 100,000 clones, around 84% of them singletons. Points from the study as a whole: Per a prior analysis, the majority of TCR beta V segments were productive roughly 90% or roughly 30% of the time. Most TCR sequences were uncommon, yet certain public TCRs appeared in many donors.

On this clone: Antigen unknown.

The TCR sequence derives from a woman aged 18-35 years in good health and CMV-seronegative. Source material: PBMCs. The chain is built from TRBV7-9 and TRBJ2-1; 7 nucleotides line up with TRBD2. As DNA, the CDR3 is TGTGCCAGCAGCTTAATCCGGACTAGAATTTACAATGAGCAGTTCTTC. Protein: CASSLIRTRIYNEQFF.